This TCR beta chain was sequenced during a study of shared clonotypes between healthy human individuals. General observations from the study: The donor pool, a small one, limited the genetic and exposure-history diversity represented.

In regard to this clone: Its target is unknown.

Deep-level running was used for the assay. Produced via immunoSEQ multiplex PCR; TCRdb's table is partial and in-frame only. The profile covers a few million clones, with 90% to 96% appearing a single time and over 0.1% taken by the ten largest. The sample consisted of naive CD4+ T cells sorted from blood. Subset noted: CD45RA+ positively selected. This TCR came from a man younger than 35 in good health.

The CDR3: CASSFRALAITDTQYF. The CDR3 DNA reads as TGTGCCAGCAGTTTTCGCGCACTAGCTATCACAGATACGCAGTATTTT. The gene calls are TRBV2 and TRBJ2-3; possible D gene TRBD2, 6 bases. Trimming removed 5 bases from V and 2 bases from J, with 17 bases in between. Germline loops: CDR1 SNHLY, CDR2 FYNNEI. CDR3 length: 16 amino acids.